The subject of this entry is one T cell receptor beta chain. No antigen is known for it. The data originate from a study of CD8+ T cells in alopecia areata. Study-level results: Normal scalp showed lower clonality than lesional scalp, especially alopecia totalis/universalis.

RNA, once extracted, was reverse transcribed into cDNA for use as the sequencing template. Clones were read by immunoSEQ multiplex PCR, and TCRdb kept only the in-frame ones, dropping some. The sample has about 180,000 clones; roughly 50% are singletons. Treatment in this sample: oral pan-JAK inhibitor, 5-10 mg twice daily. This TCR came from a human donor with alopecia areata. Sequences were derived from CD8+ T cells sorted from blood, sampled at week 24, from a patient treated with tofacitinib.

CDR3 loop: CASSYSEAGGTEAFF. DNA of the CDR3: TGTGCCAGCAGTTACTCTGAAGCAGGCGGGACTGAAGCTTTCTTT. The V call is TRBV6-5, the J call TRBJ1-1; no firm D call. This CDR3 spans 15 amino acids. V was shortened by 0 bases and J by 5 bases, with 13 bases between the two germline ends. The germline CDR1 and CDR2 sequences are MNHEY and SVGAGI.